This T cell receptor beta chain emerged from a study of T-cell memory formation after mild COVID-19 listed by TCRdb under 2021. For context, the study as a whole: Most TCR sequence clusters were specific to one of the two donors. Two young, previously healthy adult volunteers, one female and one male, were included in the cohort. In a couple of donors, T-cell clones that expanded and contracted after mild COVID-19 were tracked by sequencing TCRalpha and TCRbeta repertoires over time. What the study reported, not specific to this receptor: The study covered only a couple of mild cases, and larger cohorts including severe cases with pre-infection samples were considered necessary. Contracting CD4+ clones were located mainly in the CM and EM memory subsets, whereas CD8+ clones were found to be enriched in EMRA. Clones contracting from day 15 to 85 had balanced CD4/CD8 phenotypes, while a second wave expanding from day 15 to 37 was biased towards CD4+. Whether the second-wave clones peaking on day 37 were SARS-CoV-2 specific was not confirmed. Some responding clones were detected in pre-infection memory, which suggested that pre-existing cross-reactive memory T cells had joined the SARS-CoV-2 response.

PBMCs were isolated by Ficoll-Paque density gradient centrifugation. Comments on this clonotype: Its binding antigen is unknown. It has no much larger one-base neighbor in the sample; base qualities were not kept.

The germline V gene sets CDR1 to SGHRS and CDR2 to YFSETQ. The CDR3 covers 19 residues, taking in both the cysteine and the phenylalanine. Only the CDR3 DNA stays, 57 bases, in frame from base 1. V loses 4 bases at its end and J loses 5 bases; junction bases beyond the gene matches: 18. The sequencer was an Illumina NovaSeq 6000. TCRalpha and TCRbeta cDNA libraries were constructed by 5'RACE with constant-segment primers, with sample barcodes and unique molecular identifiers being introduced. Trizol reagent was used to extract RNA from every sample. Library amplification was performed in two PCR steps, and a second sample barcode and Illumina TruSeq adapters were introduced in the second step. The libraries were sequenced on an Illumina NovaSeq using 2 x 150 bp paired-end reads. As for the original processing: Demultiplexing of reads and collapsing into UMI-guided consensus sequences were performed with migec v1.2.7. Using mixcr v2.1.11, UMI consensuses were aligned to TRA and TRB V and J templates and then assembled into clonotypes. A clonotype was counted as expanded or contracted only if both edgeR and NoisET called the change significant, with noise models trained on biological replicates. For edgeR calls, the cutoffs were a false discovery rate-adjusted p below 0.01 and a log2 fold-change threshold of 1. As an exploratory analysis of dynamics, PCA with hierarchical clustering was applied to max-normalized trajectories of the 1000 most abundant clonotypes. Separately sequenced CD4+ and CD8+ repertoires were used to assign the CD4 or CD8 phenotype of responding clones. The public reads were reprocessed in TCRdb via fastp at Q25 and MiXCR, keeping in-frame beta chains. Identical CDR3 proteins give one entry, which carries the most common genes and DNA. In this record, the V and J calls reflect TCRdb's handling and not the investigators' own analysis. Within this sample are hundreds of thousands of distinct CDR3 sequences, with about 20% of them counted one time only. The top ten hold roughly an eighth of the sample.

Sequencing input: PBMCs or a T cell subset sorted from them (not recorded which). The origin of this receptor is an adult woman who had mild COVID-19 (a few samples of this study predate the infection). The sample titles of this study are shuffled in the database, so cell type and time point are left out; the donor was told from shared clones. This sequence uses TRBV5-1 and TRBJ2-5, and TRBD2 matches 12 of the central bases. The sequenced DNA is TGCGCCAGCAGCCGGACTAGCGGGATCCGTCTCCTGCCTTGGGAGACCCAGTACTTC. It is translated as CASSRTSGIRLLPWETQYF.